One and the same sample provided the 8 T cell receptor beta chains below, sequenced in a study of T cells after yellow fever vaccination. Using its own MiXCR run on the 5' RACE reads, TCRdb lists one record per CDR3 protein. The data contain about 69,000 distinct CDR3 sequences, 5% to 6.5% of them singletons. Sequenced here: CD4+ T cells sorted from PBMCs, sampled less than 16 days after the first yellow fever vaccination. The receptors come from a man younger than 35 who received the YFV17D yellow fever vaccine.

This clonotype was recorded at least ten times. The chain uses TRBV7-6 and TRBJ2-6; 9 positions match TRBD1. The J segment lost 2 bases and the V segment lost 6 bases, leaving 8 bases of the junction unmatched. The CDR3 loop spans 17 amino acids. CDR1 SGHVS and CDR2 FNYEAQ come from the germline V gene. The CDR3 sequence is CASSPGTGFTGANVLTF. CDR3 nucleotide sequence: TGTGCCAGCAGTCCTGGGACAGGGTTTACTGGGGCCAACGTCCTGACTTTC.

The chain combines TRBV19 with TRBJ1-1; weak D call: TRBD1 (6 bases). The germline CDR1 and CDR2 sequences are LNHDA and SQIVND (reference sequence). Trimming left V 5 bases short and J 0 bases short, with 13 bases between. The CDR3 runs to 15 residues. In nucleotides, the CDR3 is TGTGCCAGTAGTTCATCGGGGGCGCTGAACACTGAAGCTTTCTTT. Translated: CASSSSGALNTEAFF.

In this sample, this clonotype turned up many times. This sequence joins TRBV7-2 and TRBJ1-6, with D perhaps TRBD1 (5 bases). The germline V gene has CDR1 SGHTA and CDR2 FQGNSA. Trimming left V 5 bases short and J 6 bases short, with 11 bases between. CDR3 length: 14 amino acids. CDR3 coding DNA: TGTGCCAGCAGCCCGGTGGGGGTTAATTCACCCCTCCACTTT. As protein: CASSPVGVNSPLHF. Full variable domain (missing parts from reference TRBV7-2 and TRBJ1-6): GAGVSQSPSNKVTEKGKDVELRCDPISGHTALYWYRQSLGQGLEFLIYFQGNSAPDKSGLPSDRFSAERTGGSVSTLTIQRTQQEDSAVYLCASSPVGVNSPLHFGNGTRLTVT.

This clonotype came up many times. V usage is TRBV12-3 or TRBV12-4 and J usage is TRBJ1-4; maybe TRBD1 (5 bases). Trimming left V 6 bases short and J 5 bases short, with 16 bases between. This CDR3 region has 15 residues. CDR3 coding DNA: TGTGCCAGCAGCCGTCGGGGGATACTCAATGAAAAACTGTTTTTT. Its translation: CASSRRGILNEKLFF.

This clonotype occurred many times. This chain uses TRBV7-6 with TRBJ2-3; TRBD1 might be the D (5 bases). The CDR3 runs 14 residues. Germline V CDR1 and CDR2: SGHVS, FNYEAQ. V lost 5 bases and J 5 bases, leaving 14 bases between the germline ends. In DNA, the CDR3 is TGTGCCAGCAGCCCACGTCCCCAGGGAGATACGCAGTATTTT. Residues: CASSPRPQGDTQYF.

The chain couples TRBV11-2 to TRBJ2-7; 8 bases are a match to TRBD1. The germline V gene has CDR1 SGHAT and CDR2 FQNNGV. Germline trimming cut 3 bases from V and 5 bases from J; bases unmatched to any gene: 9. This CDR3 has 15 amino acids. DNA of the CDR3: TGTGCCAGCAGCTTTGACAGGGGAGGTCTCCACGAGCAGTACGTC. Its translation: CASSFDRGGLHEQYV.

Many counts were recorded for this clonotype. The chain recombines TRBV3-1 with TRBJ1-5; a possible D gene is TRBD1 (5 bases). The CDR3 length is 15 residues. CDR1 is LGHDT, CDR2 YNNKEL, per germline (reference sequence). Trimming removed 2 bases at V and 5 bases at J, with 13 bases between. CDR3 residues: CASSQSSGLDQPQHF. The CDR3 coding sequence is TGTGCCAGCAGCCAATCCTCAGGGCTGGATCAGCCCCAGCATTTT.

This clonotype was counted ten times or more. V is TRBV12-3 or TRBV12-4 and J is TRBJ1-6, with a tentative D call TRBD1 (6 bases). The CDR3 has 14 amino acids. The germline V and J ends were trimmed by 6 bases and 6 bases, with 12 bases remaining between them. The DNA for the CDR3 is TGTGCCAGCAGGACCGGGACAACTAATTCACCCCTCCACTTT. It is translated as CASRTGTTNSPLHF.